These 32 T cell receptor beta chains were sequenced from one sample in a study of technical replicates of blood from a few donors. Repertoires were generated with immunoSEQ multiplex PCR, while TCRdb's copy carries only in-frame clones and drops some. The sample has about 83,000 clones, just over 90% seen once. The sample taken for sequencing was T cells isolated from PBMCs. The receptors here all came from a human donor in good health.

The chain couples TRBV9 to TRBJ2-2, with 8 bases matching TRBD1. This CDR3 contains 11 residues. CDR1 SGDLS and CDR2 YYNGEE come from the germline V gene. V lost 4 bases, J lost 14 bases, and 4 bases stayed unmatched. The CDR3 DNA sequence: TGTGCCAGCAGCACTGGACAGGGACTGTTTTTT. Translated: CASSTGQGLFF.

The gene calls are TRBV27 and TRBJ1-5; D call uncertain. Between the trimmed V and J ends, which lost 7 bases and 3 bases, there was a span of 13 bases. This CDR3 region has 14 residues. Germline V lookup: CDR1 MNHEY, CDR2 SMNVEV (reference sequence). This CDR3 reads CASNPVGANQPQHF. CDR3 in DNA: TGTGCCAGCAACCCAGTGGGCGCCAATCAGCCCCAGCATTTT.

The chain joins TRBV11-2 to TRBJ2-7, with 9 bases identical to TRBD1. CDR1 SGHAT and CDR2 FQNNGV come from the germline V gene. The V and J ends lost 0 bases and 4 bases, in that order; junction bases with no gene match: 10. The CDR3 loop spans 17 amino acids. Here the CDR3 reads CASSLDPGQGGIYEQYF. The CDR3 DNA is TGTGCCAGCAGCTTAGACCCGGGACAGGGCGGTATTTACGAGCAGTACTTC.

This clone is a singleton in its sample. The chain is built from TRBV9 and TRBJ2-7; 10 positions match TRBD1. CDR1 is SGDLS and CDR2 is YYNGEE in the germline V gene. After removal of 0 bases from V and 3 bases from J, the junction contained 3 bases not matched to a gene. The CDR3 spans 15 residues. The CDR3 loop is CASSVVGDRGYEQYF. CDR3 nucleotides: TGTGCCAGCAGCGTAGTAGGGGACAGGGGCTACGAGCAGTACTTC. Full variable domain (outside the CDR3, taken from reference TRBV9 and TRBJ2-7): DSGVTQTPKHLITATGQRVTLRCSPRSGDLSVYWYQQSLDQGLQFLIQYYNGEERAKGNILERFSAQQFPDLHSELNLSSLELGDSALYFCASSVVGDRGYEQYFGPGTRLTVT.

This chain links TRBV28 with TRBJ2-2; D gene unclear. Trimming took off 4 bases at V and 2 bases at J, with 11 bases between the two ends. Germline CDR1 is MDHEN and CDR2 is SYDVKM. The CDR3 is 15 amino acids. CDR3 sequence (DNA): TGTGCCAGCAGTTCTCGAGACACTAACACCGGGGAGCTGTTTTTT. It encodes CASSSRDTNTGELFF.

The chain carries TRBV7-2 and TRBJ1-1; perhaps TRBD1 as D (5 bases). CDR3 length: 16 amino acids. Germline-derived CDR1 and CDR2 are SGHTA and FQGNSA. The ends were cut back, 2 bases at V and 1 base at J, with 14 bases in the middle. The CDR3 DNA reads as TGTGCCAGCAGCTTAAAAATACTTACAGGGAACACTGAAGCTTTCTTT. This codes for CASSLKILTGNTEAFF.

The chain uses TRBV27 and TRBJ2-5, with 11 bases identical to TRBD1. Trimming took 5 bases from V and 5 from J; bases not matched to a gene: 4. This CDR3 spans 14 amino acids. Germline assignment: CDR1 MNHEY and CDR2 SMNVEV (reference sequence). Here the CDR3 DNA reads TGTGCCAGCAGTACCGGGACAGGGGGGGAGACCCAGTACTTC. This sequence encodes CASSTGTGGETQYF.

This chain uses TRBV6-6 with TRBJ1-6, with TRBD1 identical over 7 bases. Germline values: CDR1 MNHNY, CDR2 SVGAGI (reference sequence). CDR3 length: 16 amino acids. V shed 7 bases and J 3 bases; nucleotides not matched to a gene: 9. The CDR3 loop is CASTPQGDVYNSPLHF. CDR3 DNA: TGTGCCAGCACCCCCCAGGGGGATGTCTATAATTCACCCCTCCACTTT.

This clone was found once. The chain links TRBV15 to TRBJ1-3; 7 nucleotides align to TRBD1. In germline, CDR1 is LNHNV, CDR2 YYDKDF (reference sequence). The CDR3 length is 12 residues. The V and J ends lost 2 bases and 14 bases, in that order; junction bases with no gene match: 6. CDR3 DNA: TGTGCCACCAGCAGACCGGGACAGTCCCTATATTTT. Translation: CATSRPGQSLYF.

This clone occurred once. The V gene is TRBV4-1, the J gene TRBJ2-7; D call uncertain. The CDR3 is 14 amino acids. Trimming cost V 0 bases and J 6 bases, with 12 bases left between them. CDR1 and CDR2 (germline): MGHRA, YSYEKL. The CDR3 DNA reads TGCGCCAGCAGCCAAGAATCCCTCACCAGCGAGCAGTACTTC. This codes for CASSQESLTSEQYF.

This clone was seen a single time. This chain connects TRBV4-1 to TRBJ1-2, with a possible D match to TRBD1 (5 bases). The CDR3 extends over 14 amino acids. Trimming pared 1 base from V and 8 bases from J, leaving 14 bases between. CDR1 is MGHRA and CDR2 is YSYEKL in the germline V gene. The CDR3 DNA is TGCGCCAGCAGCCAAGTGGAGGGGTTATTAGGCTACACCTTC. Residues: CASSQVEGLLGYTF.

This clone was seen just once. This chain joins TRBV4-1 and TRBJ1-1, with no clear D. The CDR3 runs to 17 residues. The V end lost 4 bases, the J end lost 1 base, and 19 bases lay between the germline ends. Germline V gene lookup returns CDR1 MGHRA and CDR2 YSYEKL. CDR3 protein: CASSLSALSAGNTEAFF. Written as DNA, the CDR3 is TGCGCCAGCAGCCTATCCGCCCTGAGTGCGGGGAACACTGAAGCTTTCTTT.

The V and J genes are TRBV11-1 and TRBJ2-3; TRBD2 matches at 11 bases. Germline loops: CDR1 SGHAT, CDR2 FQDESV (reference sequence). The CDR3 length is 17 residues. The V gene end was trimmed by 3 bases and the J gene end by 10 bases; junction bases not matched to a gene: 15. The CDR3 coding sequence is TGTGCCAGCAGCTTGGGGGGACTAGCGGCCGCGGGGGATGCGCAGTATTTT. It encodes CASSLGGLAAAGDAQYF.

This clone was counted once. This chain uses TRBV21-1 with TRBJ1-5. TRBV21-1 is tagged as a pseudogene. The CDR3 runs 15 residues. The CDR3 protein is CASSKVPGSNQPQHF. CDR3 sequence (DNA): TGTGCCAGCAGCAAAGTACCGGGTAGCAATCAGCCCCAGCATTTT.

The rearrangement uses TRBV5-1 and TRBJ2-1, with 7 bases that match TRBD1. The CDR3 sequence is 16 residues long. CDR1 is SGHRS, CDR2 YFSETQ, per germline. V lost 0 bases and J lost 2; bases outside the gene matches: 5. CDR3 DNA sequence: TGCGCCAGCAGCTTGGAAGGGGGCCGGACCTACAATGAGCAGTTCTTC. Translated: CASSLEGGRTYNEQFF.

The V gene is TRBV11-1, the J gene TRBJ1-1; 8 bases align to TRBD1. Trimming at V came to 5 bases and at J to 4 bases, leaving 12 bases not matched to a gene. CDR1 SGHAT and CDR2 FQDESV come from the germline V gene (reference sequence). CDR3 length: 16 residues. Written as DNA, the CDR3 is TGTGCCAGCAGCCGACCGGGACAGGAGGCGCGCACTGAAGCTTTCTTT. Translated, it gives CASSRPGQEARTEAFF.

The chain joins TRBV29-1 to TRBJ1-1; D unresolved. V was shortened by 0 bases and J by 7 bases, with 9 bases between the two germline ends. This CDR3 has 12 amino acids. The germline CDR1 and CDR2 sequences are SQVTM and ANQGSEA. The CDR3 spells CSVEDLGSEAFF. CDR3 nucleotide sequence: TGCAGCGTTGAAGATTTAGGGAGTGAAGCTTTCTTT. Variable domain in full (rest from reference TRBV29-1 and TRBJ1-1): SAVISQKPSRDICQRGTSLTIQCQVDSQVTMMFWYRQQPGQSLTLIATANQGSEATYESGFVIDKFPISRPNLTFSTLTVSNMSPEDSSIYLCSVEDLGSEAFFGQGTRLTVV.

The chain links TRBV7-9 to TRBJ2-1; perhaps TRBD1 as D (6 bases). This CDR3 has 15 residues. V gave up 1 base and J gave up 4 bases, with 11 bases separating them. CDR1 and CDR2 (germline): SEHNR, FQNEAQ (reference sequence). CDR3 coding DNA: TGTGCCAGCAGCTTAGGGCCACAGGGATACAATGAGCAGTTCTTC. Encoded protein: CASSLGPQGYNEQFF.

V is TRBV29-1 and J is TRBJ2-1; 9 nucleotides line up with TRBD2. The V segment lost 3 bases and the J segment 9 bases; nucleotides outside the gene matches: 6. CDR1 SQVTM and CDR2 ANQGSEA come from the germline V gene. The CDR3 runs 13 residues. CDR3 sequence (DNA): TGCAGCGTTGATAGGGGACTAGCTGGTGAGCAGTTCTTC. This encodes CSVDRGLAGEQFF.

The chain uses TRBV5-6 and TRBJ2-1; D is unresolved. Trimming stripped 2 bases from V and 2 bases from J, with 11 bases between. Germline values: CDR1 SGHDT, CDR2 YYEEEE. This CDR3 comprises 15 residues. The CDR3 region has the DNA TGTGCCAGCAGCTTAGAAAGCGAGCCCTACAATGAGCAGTTCTTC. Its protein product is CASSLESEPYNEQFF.

This chain joins TRBV6-5 and TRBJ1-2; 7 positions match TRBD1. CDR3 size: 14 residues. From germline, CDR1 is MNHEY and CDR2 SVGAGI. After removal of 4 bases from V and 4 bases from J, the junction contained 6 bases not matched to a gene. The CDR3 sequence is CASSSYRGTYGYTF. Here the CDR3 DNA reads TGTGCCAGCAGTTCATACAGGGGTACCTATGGCTACACCTTC.

The chain is built from TRBV10-2 and TRBJ2-4; 10 bases line up with TRBD2. Looked up from germline, CDR1 is WSHSY and CDR2 is SAAADI. Trimming at V came to 7 bases and at J to 5 bases, leaving 5 bases not matched to a gene. The CDR3 runs to 14 residues. The CDR3 sequence: CASTVAGGQNIQYF. CDR3 sequence (DNA): TGCGCCAGCACCGTAGCGGGGGGTCAAAACATTCAGTACTTC.

The CDR3 DNA reads as TGTGCCAGCAGCTTAGGCCAATTGTACGGACAGATGAACACTGAAGCTTTCTTT. This sequence encodes CASSLGQLYGQMNTEAFF. The chain couples TRBV11-3 to TRBJ1-1, with D perhaps TRBD1 (6 bases). V shed 1 base and J shed 0 bases, with 18 bases lying between them. The CDR3 loop spans 18 amino acids. Germline V CDR1 and CDR2: SGHNT, YENEEA.

CDR3 nucleotide sequence: TGTGCCTGGAGTGCAGGGACAGCCTATGGCTACACCTTC. Translated, it gives CAWSAGTAYGYTF. This chain joins TRBV30 and TRBJ1-2; TRBD1 agrees at 7 bases. The CDR3 is made up of 13 amino acids. Germline V gene data show CDR1 as GTSNPN and CDR2 as SVGIG (reference sequence). V trimming: 1 base; J trimming: 4 bases; junction bases outside the gene matches: 3.

In its sample, this clone was seen once. The chain is built from TRBV7-2 and TRBJ2-7, with 11 bases fitting TRBD2. CDR1 SGHTA and CDR2 FQGNSA come from the germline V gene. This CDR3 has 15 residues. Trimming at V came to 6 bases and at J to 0 bases, leaving 4 bases not matched to a gene. The CDR3, as DNA: TGTGCCAGCAGAAGGGGACTAGCGGACTCCTACGAGCAGTACTTC. Translated: CASRRGLADSYEQYF.

This clone was seen only once. The V and J genes are TRBV7-2 and TRBJ2-3; D gene ambiguous. Germline values: CDR1 SGHTA, CDR2 FQGNSA. Trimming shortened V by 1 base and J by 2 bases, and 10 bases separated the two germline ends. The CDR3 is 15 amino acids. DNA for the CDR3: TGTGCCAGCAGCTTAGGCGTGGCGGCCACAGATACGCAGTATTTT. This translates into CASSLGVAATDTQYF.

The chain combines TRBV5-1 with TRBJ2-7; 7 nucleotides align to TRBD1. The trim removed 10 bases at V and 6 bases at J, leaving 10 bases unmatched. The CDR3 contains 12 residues. CDR1 is SGHRS and CDR2 is YFSETQ in the germline V gene. CDR3 region: CASGAGGGEQYF. The DNA for the CDR3 is TGCGCCTCCGGGGCAGGGGGTGGCGAGCAGTACTTC.

The V call is TRBV4-1, the J call TRBJ1-2; a possible D gene is TRBD1 (6 bases). The CDR3 sequence is 15 residues long. Trimming removed 2 bases from V and 8 bases from J, with 18 bases in between. Germline lookup yields CDR1 MGHRA and CDR2 YSYEKL. CDR3 in amino acids: CASSQPQGRPGGYTF. Written as DNA, the CDR3 is TGCGCCAGCAGCCAACCGCAGGGGCGTCCAGGCGGCTACACCTTC.

The V gene is TRBV4-1, the J gene TRBJ2-2; 9 nucleotides match TRBD2. This CDR3 is built from 16 residues. Trimming removed 1 base from V and 6 bases from J; junction bases left unmatched: 6. Germline V CDR1 and CDR2: MGHRA, YSYEKL. CDR3 sequence reads: CASSQGGGRASGELFF. Here the CDR3 DNA reads TGCGCCAGCAGCCAAGGAGGCGGGAGGGCCTCCGGGGAGCTGTTTTTT.

This clone came up a few times. The V and J genes are TRBV5-1 and TRBJ1-1; no reliable D call. The CDR3 length is 15 residues. The V and J ends lost 4 bases and 0 bases respectively, with 13 bases between them. Germline V lookup: CDR1 SGHRS, CDR2 YFSETQ. For the CDR3, the DNA is TGCGCCAGCAGCGACTGGAGCCTAATGAACACTGAAGCTTTCTTT. This sequence encodes CASSDWSLMNTEAFF.

The V call is TRBV25-1, the J call TRBJ2-7, with TRBD1 identical over 8 bases. The length of the CDR3 is 14 residues. J lost 3 bases, V lost 4 bases, and 5 bases had no gene match. CDR1 and CDR2 from the germline V gene are MGHDK and SYGVNS. The CDR3: CASSATGAGYEQYF. The CDR3 bases are TGTGCCAGCAGTGCGACAGGGGCAGGCTACGAGCAGTACTTC.

The rearrangement links TRBV18 to TRBJ1-5; tentatively, D is TRBD1 (6 bases). CDR3 length equals 13 residues. Germline CDR1 is KGHSH and CDR2 is LQKENI. V was pared by 4 bases and J by 4 bases, with 8 bases between. The CDR3 region is CASSRDTNQPQHF. For the CDR3, the DNA is TGTGCCAGCTCACGGGACACGAATCAGCCCCAGCATTTT.